Below, 30 T cell receptor beta chains from the same sample are listed, as sequenced in a study of OX40 agonist ivuxolimab in advanced cancers. Assay: immunoSEQ multiplex PCR; the TCRdb copy retains only in-frame clones and omits some. Of around 60,000 clones in the sample, 87% were seen once. This specimen consisted of CD4+ or CD8+ T cells sorted from blood, obtained in a trial of the OX40 agonist ivuxolimab. The receptors were sampled from an adult with an advanced solid tumor such as melanoma, head and neck, liver or kidney cancer.

This rearrangement joins TRBV7-3 to TRBJ1-2; D gene ambiguous. Trimming took off 3 bases at V and 4 bases at J, with 6 bases between the two ends. Germline V gives CDR1 SGHTA, CDR2 FQGTGA. CDR3 length: 12 amino acids. CDR3 nucleotide sequence: TGTGCCAGCAGCTTCGTTGGCTATGGCTACACCTTC. Amino acid sequence: CASSFVGYGYTF. Together with reference TRBV7-3 and TRBJ1-2, the CDR3 gives the full variable domain: GAGVSQTPSNKVTEKGKYVELRCDPISGHTALYWYRQSLGQGPEFLIYFQGTGAADDSGLPNDRFFAVRPEGSVSTLKIQRTERGDSAVYLCASSFVGYGYTFGSGTRLTVV.

This rearrangement joins TRBV11-1 to TRBJ2-1, with D perhaps matching TRBD1 (5 bases). V was trimmed by 5 bases and J by 6 bases, leaving 14 bases between them. There are 14 residues in the CDR3. CDR1 SGHAT and CDR2 FQDESV come from the germline V gene (reference sequence). CDR3 bases: TGTGCCAGCAGCGGATCGCAGGGCGGCAATGAGCAGTTCTTC. Protein: CASSGSQGGNEQFF. Variable domain in full (rest from reference TRBV11-1 and TRBJ2-1): EAEVAQSPRYKITEKSQAVAFWCDPISGHATLYWYRQILGQGPELLVQFQDESVVDDSQLPKDRFSAERLKGVDSTLKIQPAELGDSAMYLCASSGSQGGNEQFFGPGTRLTVL.

The genes are TRBV15 and TRBJ2-5, with D unresolved. The end of the DNA is better explained by TRBJ2-7, so the J call may be wrong. CDR3 length: 19 residues. The germline CDR1 and CDR2 sequences are LNHNV and YYDKDF (reference sequence). CDR3 sequence (DNA): TGTGCCACCAGCAGAGCGGGTCGTAATAGGTACTCTAGCTCCTACGAGCAGTACTTC. Translated: CATSRAGRNRYSSSYEQYF.

The count of this clone is one. This chain connects TRBV2 to TRBJ2-3; D is unresolved. There are 13 residues in the CDR3. Germline V gives CDR1 SNHLY, CDR2 FYNNEI. The V end was cut by 8 bases, the J end by 4 bases, with 13 bases between. The CDR3 DNA is TGTGCCAGCCAAGGCCGAGGCGCAGATACGCAGTATTTT. Translating it yields CASQGRGADTQYF. Using reference TRBV2 and TRBJ2-3 for the parts outside the CDR3, the full variable domain is EPEVTQTPSHQVTQMGQEVILRCVPISNHLYFYWYRQILGQKVEFLVSFYNNEISEKSEIFDDQFSVERPDGSNFTLKIRSTKLEDSAMYFCASQGRGADTQYFGPGTRLTVL.

The chain carries TRBV6-6 and TRBJ2-7; the D gene is possibly TRBD1 (5 bases). The CDR3 sequence is 13 residues long. Trimming removed 7 bases at V and 4 bases at J, with 14 bases between. Germline CDR1 and CDR2: MNHNY and SVGAGI (reference sequence). CDR3 protein: CASTAGQLYEQYF. The CDR3 coding sequence is TGTGCCAGCACCGCAGGGCAACTTTACGAGCAGTACTTC.

In the case of this clone: One base separates it from a far larger clone, so it is likely a read error. V gene TRBV4-2 combines with J gene TRBJ1-4; 9 positions agree with TRBD1. J lost 6 bases, V lost 2 bases, and 4 bases had no gene match. This CDR3 region has 15 residues. Germline V gene lookup returns CDR1 LGHNA and CDR2 YNFKEQ. The CDR3 sequence: CASSQPGTGHEKLFF. The CDR3 DNA sequence: TGTGCCAGCAGCCAACCCGGGACAGGGCATGAAAAACTGTTTTTT.

The J gene is TRBJ2-7, the V gene TRBV5-4; 10 bases map to TRBD2. V lost 4 bases and J lost 3; bases outside the gene matches: 7. The CDR3 covers 15 residues. The germline V gene encodes CDR1 SGHNT and CDR2 YYREEE (reference sequence). The CDR3, as DNA: TGTGCCAGCAGCGGGCTAGCGGGAGATGACTACGAGCAGTACTTC. As protein: CASSGLAGDDYEQYF. Full variable domain (remainder filled in from reference TRBV5-4 and TRBJ2-7): ETGVTQSPTHLIKTRGQQVTLRCSSQSGHNTVSWYQQALGQGPQFIFQYYREEENGRGNFPPRFSGLQFPNYSSELNVNALELDDSALYLCASSGLAGDDYEQYFGPGTRLTVT.

V is TRBV30 and J is TRBJ1-6; no clear D. The V gene's germline CDR1 is GTSNPN and CDR2 SVGIG (reference sequence). The length of the CDR3 is 14 residues. V lost 0 bases and J 8 bases, leaving 11 bases between the germline ends. CDR3 sequence (DNA): TGTGCCTGGAGTGTAGTAGGGAGTTATTCACCCCTCCACTTT. Translation: CAWSVVGSYSPLHF.

The chain combines TRBV7-3 with TRBJ2-1, with 13 bases fitting TRBD2. CDR3 length: 17 residues. Per the germline V gene, CDR1 is SGHTA and CDR2 is FQGTGA. V lost 4 bases, J lost 6 bases, and 9 bases stayed unmatched. The CDR3 spells CASSSRTSGSGPNEQFF. The DNA for the CDR3 is TGTGCCAGCAGCTCCCGGACTAGCGGGAGCGGCCCCAATGAGCAGTTCTTC.

The chain combines TRBV6-6 with TRBJ2-7, with unresolved D. Germline CDR1 reads MNHNY; CDR2 reads SVGAGI (reference sequence). The CDR3 extends over 15 amino acids. V shed 9 bases and J shed 3 bases, with 21 bases lying between them. CDR3 in DNA: TGTGCCAGGACCATTCCCCGGGTTACGGTCTACGAGCAGTACTTC. Encoded protein: CARTIPRVTVYEQYF.

The rearrangement links TRBV2 to TRBJ2-1; perhaps TRBD1 as D (7 bases). Germline assignment: CDR1 SNHLY and CDR2 FYNNEI. CDR3 length equals 15 residues. V was cut by 2 bases and J by 6 bases, with 14 bases left in between. In nucleotides, the CDR3 is TGTGCCAGCAGTGAAAATAGGAGGGGGCTCAATGAGCAGTTCTTC. Translating gives CASSENRRGLNEQFF.

The chain links TRBV6-1 to TRBJ1-5, with D uncertain. Trimming shortened V by 2 bases and J by 2 bases, and 13 bases separated the two germline ends. The CDR3 loop spans 16 amino acids. Germline V CDR1 and CDR2: MNHNS, SASEGT. This CDR3 is CASSERPRAGNQPQHF. CDR3 bases: TGTGCCAGCAGTGAACGGCCAAGGGCTGGCAATCAGCCCCAGCATTTT.

The CDR3 sequence: CASSPRDRITDTQYF. The CDR3 bases are TGTGCCAGCTCACCAAGAGACAGGATCACAGATACGCAGTATTTT. The chain combines TRBV18 with TRBJ2-3; D might be TRBD1 (6 bases). V lost 2 bases to trimming and J lost 2 bases, with 11 bases between them. CDR1 KGHSH and CDR2 LQKENI come from the germline V gene. This CDR3 comprises 15 residues.

This chain uses TRBV6-6 with TRBJ1-1; no firm D call. V lost 5 bases to trimming and J lost 1 base, with 11 bases between them. The CDR3 is 14 amino acids. Germline-derived CDR1 and CDR2 are MNHNY and SVGAGI (reference sequence). The CDR3 region is CASSNLRGNTEAFF. The CDR3 DNA is TGTGCCAGCAGTAATCTCCGGGGGAACACTGAAGCTTTCTTT.

Only one count was recorded for this clone. The J gene is TRBJ2-7, the V gene TRBV7-8; 8 nucleotides line up with TRBD1. The CDR3 length is 14 residues. V shed 2 bases and J 2 bases; nucleotides not matched to a gene: 2. Per the germline V gene, CDR1 is SGHVS and CDR2 is FQNEAQ. CDR3 loop: CASSLRTGPYEQYF. CDR3 sequence (DNA): TGTGCCAGCAGCTTACGGACAGGGCCCTACGAGCAGTACTTC.

V and J are TRBV5-6 and TRBJ2-1; 8 bases agree with TRBD2. CDR1 is SGHDT, CDR2 YYEEEE, per germline. With 2 bases clipped from V and 15 bases from J, the junction kept 7 bases outside the gene matches. The CDR3 loop spans 12 amino acids. The CDR3 bases are TGTGCCAGCAGCTTTACTAGCGGACGGAGGTTCTTC. Translation gives CASSFTSGRRFF.

The chain is built from TRBV6-6 and TRBJ2-7, with D possibly being TRBD2 (5 bases). Looked up from germline, CDR1 is MNHNY and CDR2 is SVGAGI (reference sequence). V was shortened by 6 bases and J by 6 bases, with 24 bases between the two germline ends. The CDR3 has 16 amino acids. CDR3 sequence reads: CASSHAQGRGSLEQYF. CDR3 nucleotide sequence: TGTGCCAGCAGCCATGCCCAAGGACGGGGAAGCCTCGAGCAGTACTTC.

This chain uses TRBV7-9 with TRBJ1-1, with a tentative D call TRBD1 (5 bases). The CDR3 contains 15 residues. Per germline, CDR1 SEHNR and CDR2 FQNEAQ (reference sequence). Trimming cost V 4 bases and J 0 bases, with 12 bases left between them. Here the CDR3 reads CASSSGRIMNTEAFF. In DNA, the CDR3 is TGTGCCAGCAGCTCGGGACGGATTATGAACACTGAAGCTTTCTTT.

The chain carries TRBV6-4 and TRBJ2-7, with D possibly being TRBD2 (6 bases). V dropped 5 bases and J dropped 4 bases, with 18 bases sitting between them. Germline CDR1 reads MRHNA; CDR2 reads SNTAGT. The CDR3 has 15 amino acids. CDR3 loop: CASSLAGTGGYEQYF. DNA of the CDR3: TGTGCCAGCAGTTTGGCCGGGACTGGGGGATACGAGCAGTACTTC.

The chain combines TRBV7-9 with TRBJ2-6; 7 bases are a match to TRBD1. The germline CDR1 and CDR2 sequences are SEHNR and FQNEAQ (reference sequence). The CDR3 loop spans 18 amino acids. V dropped 4 bases and J dropped 4; count of bases not matched to a gene: 13. In DNA form, the CDR3 reads TGTGCCAGCAGCTCGCCCGGGACAGTGTTTTCCGGGGCCAACGTCCTGACTTTC. It encodes CASSSPGTVFSGANVLTF.

The chain links TRBV9 to TRBJ2-1, with TRBD2 identical over 10 bases. The CDR3 contains 16 residues. The germline V gene encodes CDR1 SGDLS and CDR2 YYNGEE. The trim removed 0 bases at V and 6 bases at J, leaving 6 bases unmatched. DNA for the CDR3: TGTGCCAGCAGCGTAGCCCCTAGCGGGAGCAGCAATGAGCAGTTCTTC. This codes for CASSVAPSGSSNEQFF. Combining the CDR3 with reference TRBV9 and TRBJ2-1 gives the whole variable domain DSGVTQTPKHLITATGQRVTLRCSPRSGDLSVYWYQQSLDQGLQFLIQYYNGEERAKGNILERFSAQQFPDLHSELNLSSLELGDSALYFCASSVAPSGSSNEQFFGPGTRLTVL.

The CDR3 is CASSLAYYDSYEQYF. The CDR3 DNA follows: TGTGCCAGTAGTCTCGCTTATTACGATTCCTACGAGCAGTACTTC. V and J are TRBV19 and TRBJ2-7; D remains ambiguous. The CDR3 loop spans 15 amino acids. The V end lost 5 bases, the J end lost 1 base, and 15 bases lay between the germline ends. Germline CDR1 is LNHDA and CDR2 is SQIVND (reference sequence).

V and J are TRBV7-3 and TRBJ2-1; 9 nucleotides match TRBD1. CDR1 is SGHTA, CDR2 FQGTGA, per germline. This CDR3 has 14 amino acids. V lost 3 bases and J lost 5; bases outside the gene matches: 2. The CDR3 DNA reads as TGTGCCAGCAGCTTGGGACAGGGACACAATGAGCAGTTCTTC. It is translated as CASSLGQGHNEQFF.

The rearrangement uses TRBV18 and TRBJ2-1; 7 positions match TRBD2. CDR1 KGHSH and CDR2 LQKENI come from the germline V gene. This CDR3 spans 16 amino acids. V trimming: 5 bases; J trimming: 4 bases; junction bases outside the gene matches: 11. The CDR3 reads CASSRTGTTLYNEQFF. DNA of the CDR3: TGTGCCAGCTCAAGGACCGGGACTACACTTTACAATGAGCAGTTCTTC.

Only one count was recorded for this clone. The chain links TRBV2 to TRBJ1-6; D perhaps matches TRBD1 (6 bases). The germline V gene has CDR1 SNHLY and CDR2 FYNNEI. The length of the CDR3 is 13 residues. V lost 6 bases and J 6 bases, leaving 9 bases between the germline ends. The CDR3 sequence: CASRLDSNSPLHF. The CDR3 DNA reads TGTGCCAGCAGGTTGGACAGTAATTCACCCCTCCACTTT.

In this sample, this clone turned up a few times. The J gene is TRBJ2-1, the V gene TRBV7-2, with D possibly being TRBD2 (5 bases). Trimming took off 1 base at V and 0 bases at J, with 16 bases between the two ends. The CDR3 has 18 amino acids. Germline CDR1 reads SGHTA; CDR2 reads FQGNSA. The CDR3 sequence is CASSLGAQRYRSYNEQFF. The CDR3 nucleotides are TGTGCCAGCAGCTTAGGGGCACAGCGGTACCGCTCCTACAATGAGCAGTTCTTC.

The rearrangement joins TRBV6-1 to TRBJ2-2; D not certain. The germline CDR1 and CDR2 sequences are MNHNS and SASEGT. This CDR3 is 14 amino acids long. The V end was cut by 8 bases, the J end by 0 bases, with 10 bases between. The DNA for the CDR3 is TGTGCCAGCCCCCGTGGGGCGAACACCGGGGAGCTGTTTTTT. It encodes CASPRGANTGELFF.

V gene TRBV30 combines with J gene TRBJ1-6, with TRBD1 as a possible D gene (5 bases). The CDR3 loop spans 14 amino acids. V was clipped by 0 bases and J by 9 bases, with 12 bases between them. Germline loops: CDR1 GTSNPN, CDR2 SVGIG (reference sequence). CDR3 amino acids: CAWSVLGGSSPLHF. As DNA, the CDR3 is TGTGCCTGGAGTGTACTGGGGGGATCTTCACCCCTCCACTTT.

This clone was counted a single time. CDR3 DNA: TGTGCCAGCACCTCCAGCGGGAGCACCTACGAGCAGTACTTC. Translating gives CASTSSGSTYEQYF. The chain couples TRBV6-6 to TRBJ2-7, with 8 bases that match TRBD2. Germline V gene data show CDR1 as MNHNY and CDR2 as SVGAGI (reference sequence). The V segment lost 7 bases and the J segment 2 bases; nucleotides outside the gene matches: 7. This CDR3 comprises 14 residues.

The rearrangement links TRBV18 to TRBJ2-5, with D perhaps matching TRBD1 (6 bases). The CDR3 length is 13 residues. Germline V gives CDR1 KGHSH, CDR2 LQKENI. Deletions cut 5 bases from V and 2 bases from J, with 9 bases between. CDR3 sequence: CASSSQGQETQYF. The CDR3 DNA is TGTGCCAGCTCAAGTCAGGGGCAAGAGACCCAGTACTTC.